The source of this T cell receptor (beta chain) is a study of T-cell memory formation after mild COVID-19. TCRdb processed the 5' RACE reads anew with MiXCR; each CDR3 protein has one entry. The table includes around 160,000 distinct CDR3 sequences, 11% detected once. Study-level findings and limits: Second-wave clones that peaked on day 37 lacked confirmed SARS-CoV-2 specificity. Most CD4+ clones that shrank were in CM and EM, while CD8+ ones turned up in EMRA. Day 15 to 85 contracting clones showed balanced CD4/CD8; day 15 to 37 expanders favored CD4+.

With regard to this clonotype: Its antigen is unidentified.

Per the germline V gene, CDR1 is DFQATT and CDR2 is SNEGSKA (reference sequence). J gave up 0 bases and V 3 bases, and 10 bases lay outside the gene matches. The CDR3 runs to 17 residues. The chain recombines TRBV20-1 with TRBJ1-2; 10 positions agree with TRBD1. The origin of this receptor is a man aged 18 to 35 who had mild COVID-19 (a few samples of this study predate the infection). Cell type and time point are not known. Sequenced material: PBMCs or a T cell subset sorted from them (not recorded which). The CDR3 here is CSASGGSGTGANYGYTF. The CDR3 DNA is TGCAGTGCTAGCGGTGGGAGCGGGACAGGGGCTAACTATGGCTACACCTTC.